These T cell receptor beta chains were read from a single sample in a study of control samples from healthy donors and cancer patients. Method: immunoSEQ multiplex PCR; TCRdb's copy keeps in-frame clones and lacks some. The data contain roughly 200,000 clones, about 93% of them seen just once; the ten biggest clones take up about 1.6%. Sequenced sample: blood. The receptor set was obtained from a man aged 50 to 60 in good health. Each CDR3 is given with its conserved first and last residue. A D gene is named only where the DNA matches it firmly. Expanded clones get a size class; other rows say once, few or many, or leave the size out.

CDR3 length | J gene | D gene | clone size | V gene | CDR3 protein | CDR3 DNA
12 | TRBJ1-2 | - | - | TRBV12-3/TRBV12-4 | CASSLRGNGYTF | TGTGCCAGCAGTTTAAGGGGGAATGGCTACACCTTC
15 | TRBJ2-2 | - | - | TRBV19 | CASSIGQKNTGELFF | TGTGCCAGTAGTATAGGTCAGAAGAACACCGGGGAGCTGTTTTTT
16 | TRBJ2-4 | - | - | TRBV5-6 | CASSLVGIAAKNIQYF | TGTGCCAGCAGCTTGGTGGGAATTGCGGCCAAAAACATTCAGTACTTC
14 | TRBJ2-3 | - | - | TRBV9 | CASSPQRVTDTQYF | TGTGCCAGCAGCCCCCAGCGGGTCACAGATACGCAGTATTTT
13 | TRBJ1-1 | - | - | TRBV29-1 | CSVEGQAGTEAFF | TGCAGCGTTGAAGGACAGGCTGGAACTGAAGCTTTCTTT
15 | TRBJ1-2 | TRBD1 | - | TRBV11-2 | CASTTDGQGRHGYTF | TGTGCCAGCACAACCGACGGACAGGGGCGACATGGCTACACCTTC
15 | TRBJ1-6 | - | - | TRBV7-9 | CASSLRGRDNSPLHF | TGTGCCAGCAGCTTAAGGGGTAGAGATAATTCACCCCTCCACTTT
14 | TRBJ2-4 | TRBD1 | - | TRBV2 | CASSVTGELGIQYF | TGTGCCAGCAGCGTGACAGGGGAGTTGGGCATTCAGTACTTC
14 | TRBJ2-1 | - | - | TRBV6-4 | CASSDWPGRNEQFF | TGTGCCAGCAGTGACTGGCCAGGGCGCAATGAGCAGTTCTTC
14 | TRBJ2-7 | - | - | TRBV11-2 | CASSTVGGYYEQYF | TGTGCCAGCAGCACCGTCGGGGGATACTACGAGCAGTACTTC
14 | TRBJ2-1 | - | - | TRBV7-9 | CASSLYDGYNEQFF | TGTGCCAGCAGCCTTTATGACGGATACAATGAGCAGTTCTTC
16 | TRBJ2-6 | - | once | TRBV7-2 | CASSLNGGSGANVLTF | TGTGCCAGCAGCTTAAACGGGGGCTCTGGGGCCAACGTCCTGACTTTC
14 | TRBJ1-1 | TRBD1 | - | TRBV11-2 | CASSSDRINTEAFF | TGTGCCAGCAGCTCGGACAGGATCAACACTGAAGCTTTCTTT
14 | TRBJ2-7 | TRBD1 | - | TRBV2 | CASRLTGDVHEQYF | TGTGCCAGCAGGCTGACAGGGGATGTACACGAGCAGTACTTC
15 | TRBJ1-2 | - | once | TRBV18 | CASSPSHGAVYGYTF | TGTGCCAGCTCGCCTTCCCACGGGGCAGTCTATGGCTACACCTTC
12 | TRBJ2-4 | - | once | TRBV21-1 | CARARLENIQYF | TGTGCCAGGGCGAGACTCGAAAACATTCAGTACTTC
13 | TRBJ1-2 | - | - | TRBV6-5 | CASRPPGSNGYTF | TGTGCCAGCAGGCCCCCGGGGTCAAATGGCTACACCTTC
14 | TRBJ1-6 | - | - | TRBV19 | CASSIGQRGSPLHF | TGTGCCAGTAGTATAGGGCAAAGGGGATCACCCCTCCACTTT
15 | TRBJ1-5 | - | few | TRBV30 | CAWSGKGFENQPQHF | TGTGCCTGGAGTGGAAAGGGCTTTGAGAATCAGCCCCAGCATTTT
13 | TRBJ1-5 | - | - | TRBV6-5 | CASTGLLNQPQHF | TGTGCCAGCACCGGGTTACTCAATCAGCCCCAGCATTTT
14 | TRBJ1-4 | - | - | TRBV7-2 | CASSLSGTPEKLFF | TGTGCCAGCAGCTTATCGGGCACACCGGAAAAACTGTTTTTT
16 | TRBJ2-1 | TRBD2 | - | TRBV2 | CASSVGGGWSYNEQFF | TGTGCCAGCAGTGTCGGCGGGGGATGGTCCTACAATGAGCAGTTCTTC
15 | TRBJ2-5 | TRBD1 | - | TRBV5-1 | CASSLNTGGQETQYF | TGCGCCAGCAGCTTAAATACAGGGGGCCAAGAGACCCAGTACTTC
18 | TRBJ1-5 | - | - | TRBV14 | CASSQDRQAIMSNQPQHF | TGTGCCAGCAGCCAAGACCGACAGGCGATCATGAGCAATCAGCCCCAGCATTTT
16 | TRBJ2-2 | - | - | TRBV18 | CASSPRRAWDTGELFF | TGTGCCAGCTCACCACGGAGGGCATGGGACACCGGGGAGCTGTTTTTT
14 | TRBJ1-6 | - | - | TRBV3-1/TRBV3-2 | CASSQESQGTPLHF | TGTGCCAGCAGCCAAGAATCCCAGGGAACACCCCTCCACTTT
15 | TRBJ1-1 | TRBD1 | once | TRBV28 | CASNPPGQGYTEAFF | TGTGCCAGCAACCCTCCGGGACAGGGGTACACTGAAGCTTTCTTT
14 | TRBJ1-5 | TRBD1 | once | TRBV5-4 | CASSPGQGNQPQHF | TGTGCCAGCAGCCCGGGACAGGGAAATCAGCCCCAGCATTTT
12 | TRBJ2-2 | - | - | TRBV19 | CASFGGTGELFF | TGTGCCAGTTTTGGGGGAACCGGGGAGCTGTTTTTT
18 | TRBJ2-3 | - | - | TRBV18 | CASSPQRDAPTSTDTQYF | TGTGCCAGCTCACCGCAGAGGGATGCGCCTACTAGCACAGATACGCAGTATTTT
12 | TRBJ1-1 | - | - | TRBV7-3 | CASSFGNTEAFF | TGTGCCAGCAGCTTCGGGAACACTGAAGCTTTCTTT
14 | TRBJ2-5 | - | - | TRBV9 | CASSLTGSGETQYF | TGTGCCAGCAGCCTTACAGGCTCGGGGGAGACCCAGTACTTC
15 | TRBJ2-3 | TRBD2 | few | TRBV6-2/TRBV6-3 | CASSSGGLSTDTQYF | TGTGCCAGCAGTTCGGGGGGGCTCAGCACAGATACGCAGTATTTT
14 | TRBJ1-1 | - | - | TRBV6-5 | CASRRPIRGEEAFF | TGTGCCAGCAGGCGTCCAATAAGGGGGGAGGAAGCTTTCTTT
14 | TRBJ2-1 | - | - | TRBV19 | CASSRTGTGNEQFF | TGTGCCAGTAGTCGAACAGGGACGGGGAATGAGCAGTTCTTC
14 | TRBJ2-3 | TRBD2 | - | TRBV6-4 | CASSLAGVKDTQYF | TGTGCCAGCAGTTTAGCGGGGGTCAAAGATACGCAGTATTTT
13 | TRBJ2-7 | - | - | TRBV7-3 | CASSLMGAYEQYF | TGTGCCAGCAGCTTAATGGGCGCCTACGAGCAGTACTTC
13 | TRBJ1-2 | TRBD1 | - | TRBV28 | CASNWGTGYGYTF | TGTGCCAGCAACTGGGGGACAGGCTATGGCTACACCTTC
13 | TRBJ2-2 | - | - | TRBV7-2 | CASSSRVSGELFF | TGTGCCAGCAGCTCTAGGGTGTCCGGGGAGCTGTTTTTT
13 | TRBJ1-1 | - | - | TRBV7-7 | CASSSGLRTEAFF | TGTGCTAGCAGCAGCGGGCTTCGCACTGAAGCTTTCTTT
14 | TRBJ1-2 | - | - | TRBV5-4 | CASSRRSERYGYTF | TGTGCCAGCAGCCGCAGGAGCGAACGCTATGGCTACACCTTC
15 | TRBJ1-3 | - | once | TRBV5-1 | CASSLEGGSGNTIYF | TGCGCCAGCAGCTTGGAAGGGGGCTCTGGAAACACCATATATTTT
14 | TRBJ2-7 | - | - | TRBV28 | CASSSAGRSDEQYF | TGTGCCAGCAGTTCCGCCGGCCGTAGTGACGAGCAGTACTTC
15 | TRBJ2-1 | - | - | TRBV5-4 | CASSPVGGGQNEQFF | TGTGCCAGCAGCCCAGTTGGGGGGGGCCAAAATGAGCAGTTCTTC
15 | TRBJ2-1 | - | - | TRBV11-2 | CASSLDNAGVHEQFF | TGTGCCAGCAGCTTAGATAATGCAGGGGTCCATGAGCAGTTCTTC
12 | TRBJ1-1 | - | - | TRBV6-6 | CASTIEGGGAFF | TGTGCCAGCACTATAGAGGGAGGGGGAGCTTTCTTT
14 | TRBJ1-4 | - | - | TRBV13 | CASSTYGLNEKLFF | TGTGCCAGCAGCACGTACGGCCTTAATGAAAAACTGTTTTTT
17 | TRBJ1-3 | - | - | TRBV15 | CATSRDRADISGNTIYF | TGTGCCACCAGCAGAGACCGCGCGGACATCTCTGGAAACACCATATATTTT
16 | TRBJ2-2 | - | - | TRBV9 | CASTQSHYRGAGELFF | TGTGCCAGCACCCAATCCCACTATAGGGGGGCCGGGGAGCTGTTTTTT
15 | TRBJ1-6 | TRBD1 | - | TRBV19 | CASRNRGQGNSPLHF | TGTGCCAGTAGGAACAGGGGGCAAGGTAATTCACCCCTCCACTTT
14 | TRBJ1-5 | - | - | TRBV20-1 | CSASVTFSNQPQHF | TGCAGTGCTAGTGTCACTTTTAGCAATCAGCCCCAGCATTTT
14 | TRBJ1-2 | - | - | TRBV2 | CASSTEGGSYGYTF | TGTGCCAGCAGCACCGAGGGGGGAAGCTATGGCTACACCTTC
13 | TRBJ2-7 | - | - | TRBV28 | CASSLGRLYEQYF | TGTGCCAGCAGTTTGGGTCGACTCTACGAGCAGTACTTC
12 | TRBJ2-7 | - | once | TRBV20-1 | CSASRQSYEQYF | TGCAGTGCTAGTCGACAGTCCTACGAGCAGTACTTC
18 | TRBJ1-5 | TRBD1 | - | TRBV7-2 | CASSLGDRFLFSNQPQHF | TGTGCCAGCAGCTTAGGGGACAGGTTTCTTTTTAGCAATCAGCCCCAGCATTTT